This T cell receptor (beta chain) is drawn from a study of T cell changes during pregnancy in multiple sclerosis (dated by TCRdb to between 2018 and 2021). Looking at the study overall: In women with multiple sclerosis, the researchers looked at how the T cell repertoire shifted as pregnancy progressed.

On this clone itself: Its binding antigen is unknown. Base-call qualities are not available, and no considerably larger clone is one nucleotide away.

Receptor amplification or capture employed the immunoSEQ multiplex PCR assay. Here the immuneACCESS table is served through TCRdb, limited to in-frame sequences with V and J called. Missing clones are a known gap in these copies; in checked studies unresolved V genes cover under half, and the rest lacks a known reason. A total of roughly 71,000 clones appear in this sample, 92% of them only once. 1.5% to 2% of the sample lies in the top ten. Reading from cysteine to phenylalanine, the CDR3 counts 22 amino acids. The CDR3 DNA has 66 bases and is translated from base 1. After removal of 0 bases from V and 0 bases from J, the junction retains 16 bases not matched to a gene. The germline V gene sets CDR1 to SGHTA and CDR2 to FQGNSA.

The rearrangement combines TRBV7-2 with TRBJ2-5, with TRBD2 identical over 13 junction bases. The sample was peripheral blood, taken in the first trimester of pregnancy. This clonotype was sampled from a female donor in good health, enrolled as a control in a pregnancy study. CDR3 protein: CASSLAPGQICGTSGNQETQYF. Here is the DNA: TGTGCCAGCAGCTTAGCACCGGGACAGATTTGCGGGACTAGCGGGAACCAAGAGACCCAGTACTTC.